This T cell receptor (beta chain) was sequenced during a study of blood T cell repertoires in COVID-19. Across the study: T cells, B-cell-depleted T cells, or PBMCs provided the cDNA or gDNA that served as material.

In the original analysis: Reference gene primer amplification yielded estimated nucleated cell counts. The data were produced by immunoSEQ multiplex PCR, yet TCRdb's version contains in-frame clones alone and is incomplete. V and J calls and clone size are as listed in that table; D and trimming were resolved from the DNA. Among about 90,000 clones, approximately 76% were seen once, and the ten largest hold over 6%. The TCR sequence derives from a man in his 70s with acute or convalescent COVID-19. Sequencing was performed on peripheral blood.

CDR3 nucleotides: TGTGCCAGCAGCTCAGGACAGTTGGCTTTCTTT. Amino acids: CASSSGQLAFF. The V call is TRBV5-6, the J call TRBJ1-1, with D possibly TRBD1 on 6 matching bases. Trimming removed 3 bases from V and 11 bases from J, with 11 bases in between. Germline V lookup: CDR1 SGHDT, CDR2 YYEEEE. The CDR3 runs 11 residues.